Below, 10 T cell receptor beta chains from the same sample are listed, as sequenced in a study of cytomegalovirus exposure and HLA in healthy donors. Profiled with immunoSEQ multiplex PCR; TCRdb holds only in-frame clones, not every one. The repertoire includes over 200,000 clones, about 91% of them detected once, and just under 3% sits in the top ten. The source material was PBMCs. The receptors derive from a young woman in good health and CMV-seronegative.

The chain is built from TRBV6-1 and TRBJ1-4, with D perhaps matching TRBD1 (6 bases). Germline loops: CDR1 MNHNS, CDR2 SASEGT. V lost 4 bases, J lost 5 bases, and 14 bases lay in between. This CDR3 is 15 amino acids long. CDR3 sequence: CASSALTGTNEKLFF. CDR3 coding DNA: TGTGCCAGCAGTGCTTTGACAGGTACCAATGAAAAACTGTTTTTT.

The chain employs TRBV11-1 and TRBJ2-7, with a possible D match to TRBD2 (5 bases). V lost 5 bases and J 7 bases, leaving 18 bases between the germline ends. The CDR3 loop spans 14 amino acids. The V gene's germline CDR1 is SGHAT and CDR2 FQDESV (reference sequence). The CDR3 protein is CASSPGLRVMEQYF. CDR3 bases: TGTGCCAGCAGCCCAGGACTGCGGGTCATGGAGCAGTACTTC.

The rearrangement links TRBV19 to TRBJ2-1; D unclear. V lost 4 bases, J lost 0 bases, and 19 bases lay in between. Germline V CDR1 and CDR2: LNHDA, SQIVND (reference sequence). The CDR3 has 18 residues. The CDR3 DNA sequence: TGTGCCAGTAGTACCCATTCCATTCTAGAAGGCTCCTACAATGAGCAGTTCTTC. It is translated as CASSTHSILEGSYNEQFF.

The rearrangement uses TRBV9 and TRBJ2-2; D gene unclear. The CDR3 is 14 residues long. V gave up 3 bases and J gave up 6 bases, with 12 bases separating them. CDR1 SGDLS and CDR2 YYNGEE come from the germline V gene. CDR3 region: CASSGLTLAGELFF. DNA of the CDR3: TGTGCCAGCAGCGGACTCACCTTAGCCGGGGAGCTGTTTTTT.

The genes are TRBV6-4 and TRBJ1-1; 7 nucleotides line up with TRBD1. Trimming at V came to 6 bases and at J to 2 bases, leaving 3 bases not matched to a gene. Germline V gene data show CDR1 as MRHNA and CDR2 as SNTAGT. CDR3 size: 13 residues. In DNA form, the CDR3 reads TGTGCCAGCAGCCGGGACAGTAACACTGAAGCTTTCTTT. This translates into CASSRDSNTEAFF.

This clone was picked up one time. The CDR3 DNA follows: TGTGCCAGCAGTCTCCCGAGGGATTCCGGGGAGCTGTTTTTT. Translating it yields CASSLPRDSGELFF. V usage is TRBV28 and J usage is TRBJ2-2; D is perhaps TRBD2 (5 bases). Per the germline V gene, CDR1 is MDHEN and CDR2 is SYDVKM. The CDR3 is 14 residues long. With 5 bases removed from V and 6 bases from J, the gap between germline ends came to 13 bases.

This clone was picked up one time. The chain links TRBV5-6 to TRBJ1-1; a possible D gene is TRBD1 (5 bases). This CDR3 spans 14 amino acids. Trimming cost V 4 bases and J 1 base, with 11 bases left between them. CDR1 and CDR2 (germline): SGHDT, YYEEEE. CDR3 in DNA: TGTGCCAGCAGCCGGGGGGAGTGGAACACTGAAGCTTTCTTT. Its protein is CASSRGEWNTEAFF.

The chain uses TRBV19 and TRBJ2-7; the match to TRBD1 covers 12 bases. J was trimmed by 4 bases and V by 5 bases; bases with no gene match: 21. CDR3 length: 20 residues. CDR1 LNHDA and CDR2 SQIVND come from the germline V gene (reference sequence). CDR3 in amino acids: CASSFSRDRGLGGRSYEQYF. CDR3 in DNA: TGTGCCAGTAGTTTCTCCCGGGACAGGGGGCTTGGCGGGAGATCGTACGAGCAGTACTTC.

The J gene is TRBJ2-3, the V gene TRBV5-4; D possibly corresponds to TRBD2 (5 bases). Germline V lookup: CDR1 SGHNT, CDR2 YYREEE (reference sequence). The CDR3 contains 15 residues. The V gene lost 0 bases and the J gene lost 6 bases, with 14 bases spanning the gap. The CDR3 DNA follows: TGTGCCAGCAGCTTGGGGGTTAGCGTGGGTGATACGCAGTATTTT. Translating it yields CASSLGVSVGDTQYF.

J is TRBJ2-2 and V is TRBV11-2; 7 bases are shared with TRBD1. The V gene's germline CDR1 is SGHAT and CDR2 FQNNGV. J was trimmed by 6 bases and V by 2 bases; bases with no gene match: 12. The CDR3 totals 17 residues. The CDR3 region is CASSLRGGEVLSGELFF. The CDR3 DNA sequence: TGTGCCAGCAGCTTAAGAGGGGGCGAGGTTCTTTCCGGGGAGCTGTTTTTT. Full variable domain (rest looked up from reference TRBV11-2 and TRBJ2-2): EAGVAQSPRYKIIEKRQSVAFWCNPISGHATLYWYQQILGQGPKLLIQFQNNGVVDDSQLPKDRFSAERLKGVDSTLKIQPAKLEDSAVYLCASSLRGGEVLSGELFFGEGSRLTVL.